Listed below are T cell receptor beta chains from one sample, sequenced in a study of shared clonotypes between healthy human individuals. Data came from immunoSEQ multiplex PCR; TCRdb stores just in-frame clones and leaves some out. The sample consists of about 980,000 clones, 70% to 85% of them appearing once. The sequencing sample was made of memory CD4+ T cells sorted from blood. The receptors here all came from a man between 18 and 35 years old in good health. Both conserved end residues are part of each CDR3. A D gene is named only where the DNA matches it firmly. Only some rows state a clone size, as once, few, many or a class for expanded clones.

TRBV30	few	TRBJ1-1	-	CAWPRDGHTEAFF	TGTGCCTGGCCCCGGGACGGCCACACTGAAGCTTTCTTT
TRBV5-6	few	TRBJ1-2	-	CASTTGKVGYTF	TGTGCCAGCACCACAGGGAAAGTTGGCTACACCTTC
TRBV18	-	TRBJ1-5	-	CASSPAANSNQPQHF	TGTGCCAGCTCACCAGCCGCGAATAGCAATCAGCCCCAGCATTTT
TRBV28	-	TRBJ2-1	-	CASTTRGTHNEQFF	TGTGCCAGCACCACTCGGGGTACTCACAATGAGCAGTTCTTC
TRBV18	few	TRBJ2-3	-	CASSPPAGTDTQYF	TGTGCCAGCTCACCACCGGCTGGAACAGATACGCAGTATTTT
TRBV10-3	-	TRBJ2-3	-	CAISGVGTDTQYF	TGTGCCATCAGCGGGGTGGGCACAGATACGCAGTATTTT
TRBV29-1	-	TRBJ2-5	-	CSVCDTGHTETQYF	TGCAGCGTTTGTGACACGGGCCATACAGAGACCCAGTACTTC
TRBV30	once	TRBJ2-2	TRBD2	CAWNQAGAGELFF	TGTGCCTGGAATCAGGCGGGGGCCGGGGAGCTGTTTTTT
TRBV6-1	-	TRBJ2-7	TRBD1	CASRAPGQGTYEQYF	TGTGCCAGCAGGGCACCGGGACAGGGGACCTACGAGCAGTACTTC
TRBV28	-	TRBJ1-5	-	CASTTGVDRGLSQHF	TGTGCCAGCACCACGGGGGTGGACCGTGGGTTGTCCCAGCATTTT
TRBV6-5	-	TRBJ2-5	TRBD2	CASAFSGGSRETQYF	TGTGCCAGCGCGTTCTCGGGCGGGAGTAGGGAGACCCAGTACTTC
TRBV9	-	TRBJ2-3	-	CASSAGGRSTDTQYF	TGTGCCAGCAGCGCCGGGGGACGTTCTACAGATACGCAGTATTTT
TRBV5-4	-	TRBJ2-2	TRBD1	CASSPGTGLTSGELFF	TGTGCCAGCAGCCCCGGGACAGGACTTACGTCCGGGGAGCTGTTTTTT
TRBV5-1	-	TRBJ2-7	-	CASSGTDSYEQYF	TGCGCCAGCAGCGGGACGGACTCCTACGAGCAGTACTTC
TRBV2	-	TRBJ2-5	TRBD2	CASSEILAGGLGETQYF	TGTGCCAGCAGTGAAATACTAGCGGGAGGGCTGGGGGAGACCCAGTACTTC
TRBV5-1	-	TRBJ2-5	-	CASSSVPGGETQYF	TGCGCCAGCAGCTCGGTCCCCGGTGGGGAGACCCAGTACTTC
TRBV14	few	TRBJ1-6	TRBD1	CASSPDRDGYNSPLHF	TGTGCCAGCAGCCCGGACAGGGACGGCTATAATTCACCCCTCCACTTT
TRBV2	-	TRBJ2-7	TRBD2	CASQRWWREGEQYF	TGTGCCAGCCAAAGGTGGTGGCGGGAGGGCGAGCAGTACTTC
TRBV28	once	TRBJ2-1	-	CASSSSNGPLGFGFF	TGTGCCAGCAGTTCAAGTAACGGCCCCCTGGGATTTGGGTTCTTC
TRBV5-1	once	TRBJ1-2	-	CASSSGTRGYTF	TGCGCCAGCAGCTCGGGGACGCGTGGCTACACCTTC
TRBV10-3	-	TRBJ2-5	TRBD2	CAISESLQRESETQYF	TGTGCCATCAGTGAGTCTCTCCAGCGGGAGTCTGAGACCCAGTACTTC
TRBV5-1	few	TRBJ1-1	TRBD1	CASSLGQGASEAFF	TGCGCCAGCAGCTTGGGACAGGGGGCATCGGAAGCTTTCTTT
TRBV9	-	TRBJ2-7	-	CASSLGQETYEQYF	TGTGCCAGCAGCCTCGGGCAGGAGACCTACGAGCAGTACTTC
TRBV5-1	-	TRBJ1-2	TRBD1	CASSSQGVRDGYTF	TGCGCCAGCAGCAGTCAGGGGGTACGCGATGGCTACACCTTC
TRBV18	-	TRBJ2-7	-	CASSPDQRLSSYEQYF	TGTGCCAGCTCACCGGACCAGCGCCTTAGCTCCTACGAGCAGTACTTC
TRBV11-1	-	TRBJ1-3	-	CASSDSPSGTIYF	TGTGCCAGCAGCGACAGCCCGAGCGGCACCATATATTTT
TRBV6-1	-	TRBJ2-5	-	CASSRGHPGTQYF	TGTGCCAGCAGTCGAGGACATCCGGGGACCCAGTACTTC
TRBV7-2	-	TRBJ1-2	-	CASSLYEAAPNGYTF	TGTGCCAGCAGCTTGTACGAGGCCGCCCCGAATGGCTACACCTTC
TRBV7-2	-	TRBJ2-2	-	CASSFGGPNTGELFF	TGTGCCAGCAGCTTCGGGGGTCCGAACACCGGGGAGCTGTTTTTT
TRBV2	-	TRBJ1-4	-	CASRDYIRSGEKLFF	TGTGCCAGCAGGGACTACATTAGGAGTGGTGAAAAACTGTTTTTT
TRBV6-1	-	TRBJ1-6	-	CASRQNYNSPLHF	TGTGCCAGCAGACAGAACTATAATTCACCCCTCCACTTT
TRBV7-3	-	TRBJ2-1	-	CASSLTWAGYNEQFF	TGTGCCAGCAGCTTAACATGGGCTGGATACAATGAGCAGTTCTTC
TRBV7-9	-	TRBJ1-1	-	CASSPGPLRAEAFF	TGTGCCAGCAGCCCGGGACCTTTGCGGGCTGAAGCTTTCTTT
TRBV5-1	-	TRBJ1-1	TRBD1	CASSFAGTGTGEAFF	TGCGCCAGCAGCTTCGCCGGGACAGGGACAGGGGAAGCTTTCTTT
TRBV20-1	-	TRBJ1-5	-	CSASSNQPQHF	TGCAGTGCTAGCTCCAATCAGCCCCAGCATTTT
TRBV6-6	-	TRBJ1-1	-	CAGRMGDQAFF	TGTGCCGGACGGATGGGGGATCAGGCTTTCTTT
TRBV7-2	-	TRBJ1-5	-	CASSWTATHQPQHF	TGTGCCAGCAGCTGGACAGCGACCCATCAGCCCCAGCATTTT
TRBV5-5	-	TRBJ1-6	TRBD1	CASSLTWDRTNSPLHF	TGTGCCAGCAGCTTGACCTGGGACAGAACTAATTCACCCCTCCACTTT
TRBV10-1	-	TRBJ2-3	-	CASSEADGNDGTDTQYF	TGCGCCAGCAGTGAGGCCGACGGTAATGATGGCACAGATACGCAGTATTTT
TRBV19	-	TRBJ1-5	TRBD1	CASSGQGFAQPQHF	TGTGCCAGTAGTGGACAGGGTTTCGCTCAGCCCCAGCATTTT
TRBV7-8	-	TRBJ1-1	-	CASSITGTNTEAFF	TGTGCCAGCAGTATCACGGGGACGAACACTGAAGCTTTCTTT
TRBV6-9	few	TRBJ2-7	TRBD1	CANQQDRVFYEQYF	TGTGCCAACCAGCAGGACAGGGTTTTCTACGAGCAGTACTTC
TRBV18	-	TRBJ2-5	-	CASSPSRAETQYF	TGTGCCAGCTCACCCTCCCGGGCAGAGACCCAGTACTTC
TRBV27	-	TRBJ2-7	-	CASSLYRLGSYEQYF	TGTGCCAGCAGTTTATATCGGCTCGGATCCTACGAGCAGTACTTC
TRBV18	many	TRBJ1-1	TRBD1	CASSPGQDSTEAFF	TGTGCCAGCTCACCTGGACAGGACTCCACTGAAGCTTTCTTT
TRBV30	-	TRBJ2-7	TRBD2	CAWSPGGLGGYEQYF	TGTGCCTGGAGCCCGGGAGGCCTCGGAGGATACGAGCAGTACTTC
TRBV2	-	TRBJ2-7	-	CASSARGYEQYF	TGTGCCAGCAGTGCTCGGGGGTACGAGCAGTACTTC
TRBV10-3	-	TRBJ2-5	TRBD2	CAISPRGGMGETQYF	TGTGCCATCAGCCCCCGGGGGGGGATGGGGGAGACCCAGTACTTC
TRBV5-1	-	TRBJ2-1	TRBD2	CASSLPGLAENEQFF	TGCGCCAGCAGCCTGCCGGGACTAGCGGAAAATGAGCAGTTCTTC
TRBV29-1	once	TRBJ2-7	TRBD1	CSVGDSSYEQYF	TGCAGCGTTGGGGACAGCTCCTACGAGCAGTACTTC